Each of the 10 T cell receptor beta chains below was sequenced from the same sample in a study of cytomegalovirus exposure and HLA in healthy donors. Amplification used 60 Vbeta primers and 13 Jbeta primers. Generated by immunoSEQ multiplex PCR, the TCRdb table keeps only in-frame clones and is missing some. The sample shows some 90,000 clones, 79% of them seen only once. Sequencing input: PBMCs. These TCRs come from a man between 25 and 39 years old in good health and CMV-seronegative.

The table lists this clone with a few counts. The rearrangement joins TRBV7-3 to TRBJ2-2; tentative D call: TRBD1 (8 bases). The CDR3 consists of 15 residues. Germline CDR1 reads SGHTA; CDR2 reads FQGTGA. Trimming took 5 bases from V and 5 from J, leaving 15 bases between them. The CDR3 nucleotides read TGTGCCAGCAGCCCCGGACAGGGAGGGACCGGGGAGCTGTTTTTT. It specifies CASSPGQGGTGELFF.

V gene TRBV4-2 combines with J gene TRBJ2-3; 11 nucleotides align to TRBD2. CDR3 size: 18 residues. CDR1 and CDR2 (germline): LGHNA, YNFKEQ. Germline trimming cut 1 base from V and 2 bases from J; bases unmatched to any gene: 8. The CDR3 DNA is TGTGCCAGCAGCCAAGCTAGGCTAGCGGGGGGTTACACAGATACGCAGTATTTT. This gives the protein CASSQARLAGGYTDTQYF.

The chain recombines TRBV30 with TRBJ2-6; D is undetermined. This CDR3 comprises 17 residues. Trimming pared 0 bases from V and 0 bases from J, leaving 12 bases between. Per germline, CDR1 GTSNPN and CDR2 SVGIG (reference sequence). The CDR3 sequence: CAWSVLRSSSGANVLTF. In DNA form, the CDR3 reads TGTGCCTGGAGTGTACTAAGAAGTAGCTCTGGGGCCAACGTCCTGACTTTC.

The J gene is TRBJ2-1, the V gene TRBV29-1; possibly TRBD1 for D (5 bases). The V and J ends lost 2 bases and 8 bases respectively, with 10 bases between them. CDR3 length: 12 residues. CDR1 and CDR2 from the germline V gene are SQVTM and ANQGSEA. CDR3 sequence (DNA): TGCAGCGTTGAATATAGGGGATATGAGCAGTTCTTC. Its protein is CSVEYRGYEQFF.

J is TRBJ1-3 and V is TRBV7-9; D remains unclear. The germline V gene encodes CDR1 SEHNR and CDR2 FQNEAQ (reference sequence). V shed 6 bases and J shed 1 base, with 7 bases lying between them. The CDR3 extends over 13 amino acids. This CDR3 is CASRLISGNTIYF. For the CDR3, the DNA is TGTGCCAGCAGGCTAATATCTGGAAACACCATATATTTT. Complete variable domain (other parts from reference TRBV7-9 and TRBJ1-3): DTGVSQNPRHKITKRGQNVTFRCDPISEHNRLYWYRQTLGQGPEFLTYFQNEAQLEKSRLLSDRFSAERPKGSFSTLEIQRTEQGDSAMYLCASRLISGNTIYFGEGSWLTVV.

The V gene is TRBV27, the J gene TRBJ1-1; D gene unclear. In germline, CDR1 is MNHEY, CDR2 SMNVEV (reference sequence). This CDR3 region has 15 residues. V dropped 2 bases and J dropped 0 bases, with 10 bases sitting between them. The CDR3 spells CASSLVQSMNTEAFF. The CDR3 region has the DNA TGTGCCAGCAGTTTAGTACAGAGCATGAACACTGAAGCTTTCTTT.

The chain recombines TRBV29-1 with TRBJ1-1; D gene ambiguous. The CDR3 spans 14 residues. V was shortened by 1 base and J by 4 bases, with 13 bases between the two germline ends. CDR1 and CDR2 (germline): SQVTM, ANQGSEA. The CDR3 DNA sequence: TGCAGCGTTGAAGTCGACACATTCGGCACTGAAGCTTTCTTT. This sequence encodes CSVEVDTFGTEAFF. The whole variable domain, remainder taken from reference TRBV29-1 and TRBJ1-1, is SAVISQKPSRDICQRGTSLTIQCQVDSQVTMMFWYRQQPGQSLTLIATANQGSEATYESGFVIDKFPISRPNLTFSTLTVSNMSPEDSSIYLCSVEVDTFGTEAFFGQGTRLTVV.

The CDR3 loop reads CASSLGGYNQPQHF. CDR3 nucleotides: TGTGCCAGCAGCTTGGGGGGCTACAATCAGCCCCAGCATTTT. The V gene is TRBV5-4, the J gene TRBJ1-5; tentative D call: TRBD1 (5 bases). Germline V CDR1 and CDR2: SGHNT, YYREEE (reference sequence). The germline V and J ends were trimmed by 0 bases and 3 bases, with 7 bases remaining between them. The CDR3 spans 14 residues.

The V gene is TRBV19, the J gene TRBJ1-4; 9 bases agree with TRBD1. This CDR3 is 14 amino acids long. V shed 8 bases, J shed 8 bases, and the junction held 9 bases outside the gene matches. Germline V CDR1 and CDR2: LNHDA, SQIVND (reference sequence). The CDR3 is CASRGDRVTEKLFF. CDR3 nucleotide sequence: TGTGCCAGTCGGGGGGACAGGGTCACCGAAAAACTGTTTTTT.

With respect to this clone: The junction differs from germline at one of its ends, possibly a read error. The genes are TRBV7-9 and TRBJ2-7; 8 bases are shared with TRBD1. The CDR3 loop spans 12 amino acids. From germline, CDR1 is SEHNR and CDR2 FQNEAQ (reference sequence). This chain's CDR3 is CALGTGNYEQYF. DNA of the CDR3: TGCGCCCTTGGGACAGGTAACTACGAGCAGTACTTC.